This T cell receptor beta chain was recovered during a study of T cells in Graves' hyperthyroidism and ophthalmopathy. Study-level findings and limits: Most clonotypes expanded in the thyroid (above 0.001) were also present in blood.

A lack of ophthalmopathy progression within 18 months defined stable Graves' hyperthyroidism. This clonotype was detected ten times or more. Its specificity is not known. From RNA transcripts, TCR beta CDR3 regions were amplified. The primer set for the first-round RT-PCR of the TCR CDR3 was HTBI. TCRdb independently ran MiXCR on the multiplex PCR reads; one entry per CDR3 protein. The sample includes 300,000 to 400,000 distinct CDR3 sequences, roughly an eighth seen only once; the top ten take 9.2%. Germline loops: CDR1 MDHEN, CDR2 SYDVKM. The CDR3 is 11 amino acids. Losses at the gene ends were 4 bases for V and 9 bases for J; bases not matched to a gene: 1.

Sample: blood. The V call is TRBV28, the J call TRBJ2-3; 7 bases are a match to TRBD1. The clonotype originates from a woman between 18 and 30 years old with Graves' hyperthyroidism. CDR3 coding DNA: TGTGCCAGCAGTTCGACAGGGACGCAGTATTTT. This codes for CASSSTGTQYF.